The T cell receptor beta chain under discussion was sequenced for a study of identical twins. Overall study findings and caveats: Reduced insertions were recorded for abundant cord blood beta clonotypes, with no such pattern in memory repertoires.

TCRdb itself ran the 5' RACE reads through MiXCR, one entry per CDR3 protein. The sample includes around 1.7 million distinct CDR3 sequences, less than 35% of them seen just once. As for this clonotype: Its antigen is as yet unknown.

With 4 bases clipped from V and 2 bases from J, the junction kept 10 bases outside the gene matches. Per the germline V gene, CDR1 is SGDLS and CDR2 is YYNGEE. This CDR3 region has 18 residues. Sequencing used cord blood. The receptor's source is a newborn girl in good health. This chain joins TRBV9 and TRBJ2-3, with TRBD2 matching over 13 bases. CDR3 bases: TGTGCCAGCAGCCTACTAGCGGGGGGGCCACGGGTCACAGATACGCAGTATTTT. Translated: CASSLLAGGPRVTDTQYF. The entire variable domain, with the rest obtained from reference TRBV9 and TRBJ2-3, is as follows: DSGVTQTPKHLITATGQRVTLRCSPRSGDLSVYWYQQSLDQGLQFLIQYYNGEERAKGNILERFSAQQFPDLHSELNLSSLELGDSALYFCASSLLAGGPRVTDTQYFGPGTRLTVL.